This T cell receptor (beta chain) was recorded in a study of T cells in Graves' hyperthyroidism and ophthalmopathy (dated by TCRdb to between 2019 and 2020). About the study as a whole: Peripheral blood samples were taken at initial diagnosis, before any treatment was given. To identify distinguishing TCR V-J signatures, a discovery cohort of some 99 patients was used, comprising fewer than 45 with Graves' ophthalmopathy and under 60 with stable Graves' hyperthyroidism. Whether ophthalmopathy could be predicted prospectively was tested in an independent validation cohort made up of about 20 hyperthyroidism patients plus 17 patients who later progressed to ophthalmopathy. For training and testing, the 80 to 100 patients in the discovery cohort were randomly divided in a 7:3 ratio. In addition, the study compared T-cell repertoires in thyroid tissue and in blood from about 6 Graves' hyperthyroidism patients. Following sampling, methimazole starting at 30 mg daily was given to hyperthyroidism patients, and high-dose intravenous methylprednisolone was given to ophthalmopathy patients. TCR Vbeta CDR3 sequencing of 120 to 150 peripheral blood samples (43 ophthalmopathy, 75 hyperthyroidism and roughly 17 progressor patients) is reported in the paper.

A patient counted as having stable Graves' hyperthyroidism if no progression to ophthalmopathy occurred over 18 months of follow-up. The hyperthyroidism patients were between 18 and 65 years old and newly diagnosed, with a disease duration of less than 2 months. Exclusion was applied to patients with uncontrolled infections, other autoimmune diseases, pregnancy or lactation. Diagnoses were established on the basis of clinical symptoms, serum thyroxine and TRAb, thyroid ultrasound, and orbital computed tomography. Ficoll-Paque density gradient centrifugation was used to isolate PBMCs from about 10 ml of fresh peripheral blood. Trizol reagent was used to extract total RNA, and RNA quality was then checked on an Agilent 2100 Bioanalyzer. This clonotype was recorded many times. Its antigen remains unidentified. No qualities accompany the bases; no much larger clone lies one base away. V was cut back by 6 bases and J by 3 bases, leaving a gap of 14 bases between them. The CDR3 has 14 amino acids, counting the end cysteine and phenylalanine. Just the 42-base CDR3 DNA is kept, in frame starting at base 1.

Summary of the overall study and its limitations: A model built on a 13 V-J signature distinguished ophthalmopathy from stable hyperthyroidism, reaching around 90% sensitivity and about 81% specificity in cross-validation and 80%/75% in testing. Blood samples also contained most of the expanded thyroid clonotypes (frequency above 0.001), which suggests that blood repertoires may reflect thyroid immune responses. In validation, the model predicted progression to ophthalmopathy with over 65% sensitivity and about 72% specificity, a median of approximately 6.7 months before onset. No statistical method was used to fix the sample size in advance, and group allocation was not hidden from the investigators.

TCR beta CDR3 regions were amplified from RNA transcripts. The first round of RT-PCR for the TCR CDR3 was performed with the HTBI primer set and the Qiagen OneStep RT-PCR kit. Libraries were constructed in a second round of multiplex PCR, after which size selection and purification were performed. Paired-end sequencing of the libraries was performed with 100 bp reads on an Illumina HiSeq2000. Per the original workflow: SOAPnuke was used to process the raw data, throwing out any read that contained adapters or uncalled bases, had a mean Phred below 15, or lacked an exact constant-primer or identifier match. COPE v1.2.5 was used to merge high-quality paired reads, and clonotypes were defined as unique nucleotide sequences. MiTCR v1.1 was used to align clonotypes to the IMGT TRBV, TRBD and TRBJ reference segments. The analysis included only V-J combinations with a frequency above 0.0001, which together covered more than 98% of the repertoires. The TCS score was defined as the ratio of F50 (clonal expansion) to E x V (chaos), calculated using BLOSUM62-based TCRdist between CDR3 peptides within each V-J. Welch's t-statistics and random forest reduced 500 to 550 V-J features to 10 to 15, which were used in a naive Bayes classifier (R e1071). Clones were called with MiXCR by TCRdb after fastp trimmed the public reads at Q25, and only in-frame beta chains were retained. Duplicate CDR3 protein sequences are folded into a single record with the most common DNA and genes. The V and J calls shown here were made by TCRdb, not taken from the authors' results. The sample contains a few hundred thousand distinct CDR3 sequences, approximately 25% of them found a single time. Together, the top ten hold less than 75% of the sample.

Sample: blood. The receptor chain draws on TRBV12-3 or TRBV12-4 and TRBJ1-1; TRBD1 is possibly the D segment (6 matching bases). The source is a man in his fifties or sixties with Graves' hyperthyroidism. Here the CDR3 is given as CASRNRDKDTEAFF. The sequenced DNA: TGTGCCAGCAGAAACCGGGACAAGGACACTGAAGCTTTCTTT.